These 17 T cell receptor beta chains share one sample of origin, sequenced in a study of T cells in Graves' hyperthyroidism and ophthalmopathy. RNA transcripts gave rise to amplified TCR beta CDR3 regions. The HTBI primer set was used in a first-round RT-PCR of the TCR CDR3. TCRdb re-derived calls from the multiplex PCR reads in MiXCR, one entry per CDR3 protein. Seen here are almost 600,000 distinct CDR3 sequences, over 11% observed once, and the top ten hold 5.8%. The sample was blood. These receptors originate from a woman aged 25 to 45 with Graves' hyperthyroidism that later progressed to Graves' ophthalmopathy.

The chain joins TRBV20-1 to TRBJ2-3, with 13 bases lining up with TRBD2. CDR3 length equals 18 residues. Germline loops: CDR1 DFQATT, CDR2 SNEGSKA (reference sequence). V trimming: 0 bases; J trimming: 2 bases; junction bases outside the gene matches: 8. In DNA, the CDR3 is TGCAGTGCTAGAGACCCCTGGACTAGCGGGAGCTACACAGATACGCAGTATTTT. Translation: CSARDPWTSGSYTDTQYF.

This clonotype was seen a few times. This chain joins TRBV10-1 and TRBJ2-1; D is possibly TRBD1 (6 bases). CDR1 WNHNN and CDR2 SYGVQD come from the germline V gene (reference sequence). The V gene lost 2 bases and the J gene lost 7 bases, with 15 bases spanning the gap. The CDR3 has 15 amino acids. The CDR3 reads CASSEGPTGRNEQFF. The CDR3 nucleotides read TGCGCCAGCAGTGAGGGGCCGACAGGACGGAATGAGCAGTTCTTC.

This clonotype was found many times. The chain carries TRBV11-3 and TRBJ1-6, with D unclear. The V end was cut by 6 bases, the J end by 7 bases, with 10 bases between. Germline-derived CDR1 and CDR2 are SGHNT and YENEEA. This CDR3 contains 13 residues. DNA of the CDR3: TGTGCCAGCAGTTTAACCGACAATTCACCCCTCCACTTT. Protein: CASSLTDNSPLHF.

The chain couples TRBV6-2 or TRBV6-3 to TRBJ2-2; TRBD1 matches at 7 bases. CDR3 length: 15 residues. The germline CDR1 and CDR2 sequences are MNHEY and SVGEGT. Trimming took 6 bases from V and 1 from J; bases not matched to a gene: 5. The CDR3 region is CASRPGTENTGELFF. The CDR3, as DNA: TGTGCCAGCAGACCCGGGACAGAGAACACCGGGGAGCTGTTTTTT.

This clonotype was counted only a few times. The V call is TRBV14, the J call TRBJ2-1; 10 nucleotides match TRBD2. The germline CDR1 and CDR2 sequences are SGHDN and FVKESK. This CDR3 spans 17 amino acids. V lost 4 bases and J lost 3; bases outside the gene matches: 9. The CDR3 nucleotides read TGTGCCAGCAGCCGGCCTACCGGGACTAGCGTCTACAATGAGCAGTTCTTC. As protein: CASSRPTGTSVYNEQFF.

This clonotype appeared many times. The V call is TRBV7-8, the J call TRBJ2-3; D is possibly TRBD1 (6 bases). Germline V gene data show CDR1 as SGHVS and CDR2 as FQNEAQ. V lost 0 bases and J lost 1, with 17 bases in between. This CDR3 is built from 18 residues. The CDR3 region is CASSLAKQGFMGTDTQYF. CDR3 DNA sequence: TGTGCCAGCAGCTTAGCAAAACAGGGTTTTATGGGCACAGATACGCAGTATTTT.

This clonotype was observed many times. The genes are TRBV7-8 and TRBJ2-5; TRBD1 aligns across 8 bases. This CDR3 comprises 18 residues. Germline V lookup: CDR1 SGHVS, CDR2 FQNEAQ. The V segment lost 5 bases and the J segment 5 bases; nucleotides outside the gene matches: 19. The CDR3 protein is CASSHLYWTGKKRETQYF. DNA of the CDR3: TGTGCCAGCAGCCACCTCTATTGGACAGGGAAGAAGAGGGAGACCCAGTACTTC.

In its sample, this clonotype was seen many times. The chain uses TRBV7-9 and TRBJ1-1; perhaps TRBD1 as D (5 bases). The V gene's germline CDR1 is SEHNR and CDR2 FQNEAQ (reference sequence). The CDR3 spans 14 residues. The V gene lost 2 bases and the J gene lost 3 bases, with 10 bases spanning the gap. This CDR3 is CASSLSTGHTEAFF. CDR3 sequence (DNA): TGTGCCAGCAGCTTATCTACAGGACACACTGAAGCTTTCTTT.

The CDR3, as DNA: TGTGCCAGCAGCCCACGTGGGGCTCGCGGGGGCACAGATACGCAGTATTTT. Residues: CASSPRGARGGTDTQYF. The rearrangement uses TRBV7-3 and TRBJ2-3; weak D call: TRBD2 (6 bases). Germline-derived CDR1 and CDR2 are SGHTA and FQGTGA. Trimming pared 5 bases from V and 1 base from J, leaving 19 bases between. The CDR3 covers 17 residues. The entire variable domain, with the rest obtained from reference TRBV7-3 and TRBJ2-3, is as follows: GAGVSQTPSNKVTEKGKYVELRCDPISGHTALYWYRQSLGQGPEFLIYFQGTGAADDSGLPNDRFFAVRPEGSVSTLKIQRTERGDSAVYLCASSPRGARGGTDTQYFGPGTRLTVL.

This clonotype turned up a few times. The J gene is TRBJ2-3, the V gene TRBV28; D is ambiguous. Germline loops: CDR1 MDHEN, CDR2 SYDVKM. The CDR3 runs to 14 residues. V lost 5 bases and J 0 bases, leaving 9 bases between the germline ends. CDR3 loop: CASSLLTSTDTQYF. For the CDR3, the DNA is TGTGCCAGCAGTCTCCTCACTAGCACAGATACGCAGTATTTT.

J is TRBJ2-3 and V is TRBV2, with unresolved D. Per the germline V gene, CDR1 is SNHLY and CDR2 is FYNNEI. V shed 2 bases and J shed 0 bases, with 9 bases lying between them. The CDR3 totals 15 residues. CDR3 protein: CASSEMYSSTDTQYF. Written as DNA, the CDR3 is TGTGCCAGCAGTGAAATGTATTCTAGCACAGATACGCAGTATTTT.

This clonotype was detected a few times. The chain recombines TRBV20-1 with TRBJ2-7; D is possibly TRBD1 (6 bases). Germline CDR1 DFQATT, CDR2 SNEGSKA (reference sequence). The CDR3 is 15 residues long. The V end lost 5 bases, the J end lost 4 bases, and 21 bases lay between the germline ends. CDR3: CSALPPTGTIYEQYF. CDR3 nucleotides: TGCAGTGCTCTGCCCCCTACAGGGACCATTTACGAGCAGTACTTC.

The chain links TRBV12-3 or TRBV12-4 to TRBJ1-1; D perhaps matches TRBD1 (6 bases). There are 13 residues in the CDR3. Trimming removed 6 bases at V and 6 bases at J, with 14 bases between. The CDR3 region is CASSTTGNAEAFF. DNA of the CDR3: TGTGCCAGCAGCACCACAGGGAATGCTGAAGCTTTCTTT.

This clonotype was counted at least ten times. The J gene is TRBJ2-2, the V gene TRBV7-3; perhaps TRBD1 as D (6 bases). Germline values: CDR1 SGHTA, CDR2 FQGTGA. The CDR3 is 17 amino acids. Trimming left V 3 bases short and J 2 bases short, with 16 bases between. The CDR3 reads CASSLDSRAYNTGELFF. CDR3 nucleotides: TGTGCCAGCAGCTTGGACAGCCGGGCTTATAACACCGGGGAGCTGTTTTTT.

This clonotype was recorded at least ten times. The chain combines TRBV7-9 with TRBJ2-1; unclear D gene. The CDR3 extends over 15 amino acids. V was clipped by 5 bases and J by 2 bases, with 13 bases between them. CDR1 is SEHNR and CDR2 is FQNEAQ in the germline V gene (reference sequence). The CDR3 DNA reads as TGTGCCAGCAGCCCACCTGCCGTCGCCTACAATGAGCAGTTCTTC. Protein: CASSPPAVAYNEQFF.

This clonotype was seen repeatedly, ten times or more. This chain uses TRBV28 with TRBJ1-2; tentatively, D is TRBD1 (6 bases). Trimming took 7 bases from V and 4 from J, leaving 22 bases between them. The germline CDR1 and CDR2 sequences are MDHEN and SYDVKM. The CDR3 contains 16 residues. The CDR3 DNA reads as TGTGCCAGCAACCCCGGCGGGGGGCGCCCGGTCTATGGCTACACCTTC. This sequence encodes CASNPGGGRPVYGYTF.

Many counts were recorded for this clonotype. This chain joins TRBV19 and TRBJ1-4, with 7 bases matching TRBD1. The CDR3 is 16 amino acids. Germline V gives CDR1 LNHDA, CDR2 SQIVND (reference sequence). J lost 0 bases, V lost 7 bases, and 8 bases had no gene match. Here the CDR3 reads CASKEYGTATNEKLFF. CDR3 bases: TGTGCCAGTAAGGAGTACGGGACAGCAACTAATGAAAAACTGTTTTTT.